The clone carrying this T cell receptor (beta chain) has just a few counts. V lost 2 bases and J lost 1, with 11 bases in between. The CDR3 is 14 residues long. Germline CDR1 GTSNPN, CDR2 SVGIG (reference sequence). Original handling: Amplified reference gene primers provided the basis for estimating nucleated cell counts. Sequencing used immunoSEQ multiplex PCR; TCRdb keeps in-frame clones, though not all of them. V and J calls and clone size are copied from that table; D and trimming were computed from the DNA. Of 61,000 or so clones in the sample, under 85% were seen once. The data were obtained in a study of blood T cell repertoires in COVID-19. Study-level information: Sites in the United States, Italy and Spain provided acute and convalescent COVID-19 samples. T cells, B-cell-depleted T cells, or PBMCs supplied cDNA or gDNA.

The origin of this receptor is a woman aged 80 or older with acute or convalescent COVID-19. The sequenced material came from peripheral blood. This chain links TRBV30 with TRBJ1-1; D ambiguous. The CDR3 here is CAWSPSPGNTEAFF. The DNA for the CDR3 is TGTGCCTGGAGTCCCTCCCCAGGGAACACTGAAGCTTTCTTT.